Below, 31 T cell receptor beta chains from the same sample are listed, as sequenced in a study of T cell responses to AZD1222 COVID-19 vaccine. This table comes from immunoSEQ multiplex PCR, and its TCRdb copy is limited to in-frame clones, with some not included. Of some 110,000 clones listed, 90% are singletons. The material sequenced was peripheral blood, taken on day 0 of AZD1222 vaccination. These receptors all stem from an adult in good health.

V usage is TRBV5-5 and J usage is TRBJ1-1, with D possibly matching TRBD1 (6 bases). V was shortened by 3 bases and J by 5 bases, with 14 bases between the two germline ends. The germline V gene encodes CDR1 SGHKS and CDR2 YYEKEE (reference sequence). The CDR3 has 14 amino acids. The CDR3 nucleotides read TGTGCCAGCAGCTGGGGGCGGGGAGAAACTGAAGCTTTCTTT. Residues: CASSWGRGETEAFF.

This chain connects TRBV18 to TRBJ2-1; 13 nucleotides match TRBD2. This CDR3 is 17 amino acids long. Germline trimming cut 0 bases from V and 7 bases from J; bases unmatched to any gene: 6. CDR1 KGHSH and CDR2 LQKENI come from the germline V gene. CDR3 coding DNA: TGTGCCAGCTCACCACCGGGACTAGCGGGGAGTTCGAATGAGCAGTTCTTC. Its protein product is CASSPPGLAGSSNEQFF.

The chain has TRBV18 and TRBJ1-5; TRBD1 agrees at 8 bases. Germline CDR1 reads KGHSH; CDR2 reads LQKENI. The CDR3 length is 15 residues. V lost 3 bases, J lost 0 bases, and 1 base stayed unmatched. The CDR3 sequence: CASSPDRGSNQPQHF. The CDR3 DNA follows: TGTGCCAGCTCACCCGACAGGGGTAGCAATCAGCCCCAGCATTTT.

The gene calls are TRBV7-3 and TRBJ1-6; 7 nucleotides agree with TRBD1. Germline V gene data show CDR1 as SGHTA and CDR2 as FQGTGA. V dropped 4 bases and J dropped 6; count of bases not matched to a gene: 6. This CDR3 spans 15 amino acids. This chain's CDR3 is CASSSGGTVNSPLHF. The CDR3 DNA is TGTGCCAGCAGCTCAGGGGGAACCGTTAATTCACCCCTCCACTTT. Full variable domain (missing parts from reference TRBV7-3 and TRBJ1-6): GAGVSQTPSNKVTEKGKYVELRCDPISGHTALYWYRQSLGQGPEFLIYFQGTGAADDSGLPNDRFFAVRPEGSVSTLKIQRTERGDSAVYLCASSSGGTVNSPLHFGNGTRLTVT.

This chain connects TRBV3-1 (or the pseudogene TRBV3-2) to TRBJ1-2, with no clear D. The CDR3 length is 11 residues. V lost 3 bases to trimming and J lost 8 bases, with 7 bases between them. Germline V gives CDR1 LGHDT, CDR2 YNNKEL (reference sequence). The CDR3: CASSHQAGYTF. CDR3 sequence (DNA): TGTGCCAGCAGCCATCAGGCCGGCTACACCTTC.

This clone has only a few counts. V usage is TRBV7-9 and J usage is TRBJ2-5; no clear D gene. This CDR3 region has 12 residues. The V and J ends lost 1 base and 4 bases respectively, with 4 bases between them. CDR1 and CDR2 from the germline V gene are SEHNR and FQNEAQ (reference sequence). The chain's CDR3 is CASSLVPETQYF. The CDR3, as DNA: TGTGCCAGCAGCTTAGTTCCAGAGACCCAGTACTTC.

V gene TRBV5-1 combines with J gene TRBJ1-1; D uncertain. Germline V CDR1 and CDR2: SGHRS, YFSETQ. CDR3 size: 14 residues. The germline V and J ends were trimmed by 0 bases and 6 bases, with 12 bases remaining between them. The DNA of the CDR3 is TGCGCCAGCAGCTTGGTTCAGTCCTCGGCTGAAGCTTTCTTT. This translates into CASSLVQSSAEAFF.

DNA for the CDR3: TGTGCCAGCAGTAGTTTTGCAGGGCAAGGCTATGGCTACACCTTC. Translated, it gives CASSSFAGQGYGYTF. The chain is built from TRBV6-5 and TRBJ1-2; the D gene is possibly TRBD1 (5 bases). V gave up 5 bases and J gave up 4 bases, with 17 bases separating them. There are 15 residues in the CDR3. The germline CDR1 and CDR2 sequences are MNHEY and SVGAGI.

This clone showed up just once. J is TRBJ1-2 and V is TRBV5-6, with D unresolved. The germline CDR1 and CDR2 sequences are SGHDT and YYEEEE. V lost 1 base and J lost 0, with 10 bases in between. The CDR3 is 15 amino acids. This CDR3 reads CASSLFHLPNYGYTF. The CDR3 DNA follows: TGTGCCAGCAGCTTGTTCCACCTTCCTAACTATGGCTACACCTTC.

This clone was observed a few times. V usage is TRBV28 and J usage is TRBJ1-6, with D possibly being TRBD1 (5 bases). Between the trimmed V and J ends, which lost 8 bases and 7 bases, there was a span of 15 bases. Germline values: CDR1 MDHEN, CDR2 SYDVKM. The CDR3 consists of 14 residues. The CDR3: CASGAQMSNSPLHF. CDR3 DNA: TGTGCCAGCGGGGCCCAGATGAGCAATTCACCCCTCCACTTT. Supplemented by reference TRBV28 and TRBJ1-6, the full variable domain reads DVKVTQSSRYLVKRTGEKVFLECVQDMDHENMFWYRQDPGLGLRLIYFSYDVKMKEKGDIPEGYSVSREKKERFSLILESASTNQTSMYLCASGAQMSNSPLHFGNGTRLTVT.

The rearrangement joins TRBV7-2 to TRBJ2-7; no clear D gene. CDR1 is SGHTA, CDR2 FQGNSA, per germline. Trimming removed 2 bases from V and 0 bases from J, with 8 bases in between. CDR3 length: 14 residues. The CDR3 loop reads CASSLLPDSYEQYF. CDR3 nucleotides: TGTGCCAGCAGCTTACTCCCAGACTCCTACGAGCAGTACTTC.

The chain is built from TRBV6-5 and TRBJ2-3; tentative D call: TRBD1 (6 bases). V was trimmed by 6 bases and J by 1 base, leaving 14 bases between them. The CDR3 has 15 residues. Per the germline V gene, CDR1 is MNHEY and CDR2 is SVGAGI. The CDR3 nucleotides read TGTGCCAGCAGCCTACAGGGTTGGGGCACAGATACGCAGTATTTT. The encoded protein is CASSLQGWGTDTQYF.

The chain links TRBV6-5 to TRBJ1-2; D is undetermined. In germline, CDR1 is MNHEY, CDR2 SVGAGI. Deletions cut 5 bases from V and 6 bases from J, with 16 bases between. CDR3 length: 14 residues. Written as DNA, the CDR3 is TGTGCCAGCAGTCCCCGGGCGGACGGTGATGGCTACACCTTC. This gives the protein CASSPRADGDGYTF.

V usage is TRBV28 and J usage is TRBJ2-2; TRBD2 agrees at 12 bases. The junction had 7 bases not matched to a gene; V was cut back by 7 bases and J by 7 bases. Germline V gene data show CDR1 as MDHEN and CDR2 as SYDVKM. This CDR3 has 15 residues. CDR3 nucleotides: TGTGCCAGCATGACGGCTAGCGGGAGGGTCGGGGAGCTGTTTTTT. Translated, it gives CASMTASGRVGELFF. Drawing the rest from reference TRBV28 and TRBJ2-2, the complete variable domain is DVKVTQSSRYLVKRTGEKVFLECVQDMDHENMFWYRQDPGLGLRLIYFSYDVKMKEKGDIPEGYSVSREKKERFSLILESASTNQTSMYLCASMTASGRVGELFFGEGSRLTVL.

V gene TRBV18 combines with J gene TRBJ2-1, with D possibly being TRBD1 (5 bases). This CDR3 contains 16 residues. Trimming shortened V by 0 bases and J by 3 bases, and 12 bases separated the two germline ends. CDR1 KGHSH and CDR2 LQKENI come from the germline V gene. CDR3 in amino acids: CASSPPGRLRYNEQFF. In DNA form, the CDR3 reads TGTGCCAGCTCACCACCGGGGCGGCTCCGCTACAATGAGCAGTTCTTC.

This sequence joins TRBV5-1 and TRBJ2-2, with TRBD2 identical over 13 bases. Germline CDR1 reads SGHRS; CDR2 reads YFSETQ. V lost 2 bases and J lost 4; bases outside the gene matches: 8. This CDR3 is 18 amino acids long. The CDR3 DNA reads TGCGCCAGCAGCTTAGCACTAGCGGGAGGGCCGGGCACCGGGGAGCTGTTTTTT. Translating it yields CASSLALAGGPGTGELFF.

The chain uses TRBV12-3 or TRBV12-4 and TRBJ2-1; D not certain. V was pared by 1 base and J by 9 bases, with 4 bases between. The CDR3 spans 11 residues. CDR3 bases: TGTGCCAGCAGTTTAGTAGCTGAGCAGTTCTTC. Translating it yields CASSLVAEQFF.

The chain recombines TRBV6-5 with TRBJ1-4; no clear D gene. This CDR3 is 13 amino acids long. V lost 0 bases to trimming and J lost 9 bases, with 8 bases between them. Germline assignment: CDR1 MNHEY and CDR2 SVGAGI. The CDR3: CASSYSDGQKLFF. The CDR3, as DNA: TGTGCCAGCAGTTACTCGGACGGTCAAAAACTGTTTTTT.

This clone has more than one count but fewer than ten. V is TRBV9 and J is TRBJ2-3; perhaps D is TRBD1 or TRBD2 (5 bases each). In germline, CDR1 is SGDLS, CDR2 YYNGEE. The CDR3 extends over 15 amino acids. The germline V and J ends were trimmed by 4 bases and 0 bases, with 12 bases remaining between them. This CDR3 reads CASSTSGASTDTQYF. The CDR3 DNA follows: TGTGCCAGCAGCACCTCCGGGGCTAGCACAGATACGCAGTATTTT.

The chain is built from TRBV7-3 and TRBJ2-7; D ambiguous. V shed 6 bases and J shed 6 bases, with 9 bases lying between them. There are 11 residues in the CDR3. Germline CDR1 reads SGHTA; CDR2 reads FQGTGA. This CDR3 is CASSPVGEQYF. CDR3 DNA sequence: TGTGCCAGCAGTCCTGTCGGCGAGCAGTACTTC.

The V call is TRBV6-6, the J call TRBJ1-3; no firm D call. Per the germline V gene, CDR1 is MNHNY and CDR2 is SVGAGI (reference sequence). This CDR3 is 13 amino acids long. The germline V and J ends were trimmed by 9 bases and 0 bases, with 9 bases remaining between them. The CDR3 DNA sequence: TGTGCCAGTTGGAGAGACTCTGGAAACACCATATATTTT. This encodes CASWRDSGNTIYF.

This sequence joins TRBV5-5 and TRBJ1-1; D remains ambiguous. The CDR3 sequence is 11 residues long. V lost 5 bases and J lost 10, with 12 bases in between. Germline V lookup: CDR1 SGHKS, CDR2 YYEKEE (reference sequence). This CDR3 is CASRFSRGAFF. CDR3 sequence (DNA): TGTGCCAGCAGGTTCTCTCGGGGAGCTTTCTTT.

The rearrangement links TRBV29-1 to TRBJ2-5; D is perhaps TRBD1 or TRBD2 (5 bases each). CDR1 SQVTM and CDR2 ANQGSEA come from the germline V gene. The CDR3 is made up of 12 amino acids. V was trimmed by 4 bases and J by 5 bases, leaving 11 bases between them. CDR3 coding DNA: TGCAGCGTTGTATGGGGGTCGGAGACCCAGTACTTC. Its translation: CSVVWGSETQYF.

The chain recombines TRBV14 with TRBJ1-2; D is ambiguous. The germline CDR1 and CDR2 sequences are SGHDN and FVKESK. This CDR3 is built from 13 residues. V dropped 4 bases and J dropped 8 bases, with 14 bases sitting between them. CDR3 sequence (DNA): TGTGCCAGCAGCCGAAGCTCTCCGTGGGGCTACACCTTC. Translating gives CASSRSSPWGYTF.

This clone was recorded once. The rearrangement joins TRBV6-2 or TRBV6-3 to TRBJ2-5; TRBD1 matches at 8 bases. The trim removed 2 bases at V and 1 base at J, leaving 9 bases unmatched. Looked up from germline, CDR1 is MNHEY and CDR2 is SVGEGT. The CDR3 is 17 amino acids. Here the CDR3 DNA reads TGTGCCAGCAGTTACCGATGGACAGGGCTGGGCCAAGAGACCCAGTACTTC. It codes for CASSYRWTGLGQETQYF.

The chain recombines TRBV19 with TRBJ1-5; D gene uncertain. The CDR3 consists of 14 residues. The V end was cut by 1 base, the J end by 10 bases, with 14 bases between. Germline V gives CDR1 LNHDA, CDR2 SQIVND (reference sequence). The CDR3 loop reads CASSIGEGLRPQHF. The CDR3 coding sequence is TGTGCCAGTAGTATAGGAGAAGGTCTCAGACCCCAGCATTTT. The whole variable domain, remainder taken from reference TRBV19 and TRBJ1-5, is DGGITQSPKYLFRKEGQNVTLSCEQNLNHDAMYWYRQDPGQGLRLIYYSQIVNDFQKGDIAEGYSVSREKKESFPLTVTSAQKNPTAFYLCASSIGEGLRPQHFGDGTRLSIL.

In its sample, this clone was seen once. V and J are TRBV6-2 or TRBV6-3 and TRBJ1-2, with 8 nucleotides matching TRBD1. The CDR3 loop spans 19 amino acids. Germline assignment: CDR1 MNHEY and CDR2 SVGEGT. The V and J ends lost 2 bases and 1 base, in that order; junction bases with no gene match: 15. The CDR3 spells CASSYNPSGGDRNNYGYTF. Here the CDR3 DNA reads TGTGCCAGCAGTTACAACCCCTCCGGCGGGGACAGGAATAACTATGGCTACACCTTC.

This clone ranks as medium-sized. The genes are TRBV9 and TRBJ1-3; D is unclear. The CDR3 length is 15 residues. Germline CDR1 SGDLS, CDR2 YYNGEE. V was shortened by 2 bases and J by 0 bases, with 9 bases between the two germline ends. The CDR3: CASSVGKGSGNTIYF. CDR3 in DNA: TGTGCCAGCAGCGTCGGGAAGGGCTCTGGAAACACCATATATTTT.

The chain uses TRBV28 and TRBJ1-1; 8 nucleotides align to TRBD1. Germline V gene data show CDR1 as MDHEN and CDR2 as SYDVKM. With 5 bases clipped from V and 4 bases from J, the junction kept 6 bases outside the gene matches. The CDR3 contains 14 residues. The CDR3 here is CASSRQGASTEAFF. The CDR3 nucleotides are TGTGCCAGCAGTCGCCAGGGGGCGAGCACTGAAGCTTTCTTT.

With respect to this clone: A read error may produce the germline difference seen at one junction end. The chain uses TRBV3-1 (or the pseudogene TRBV3-2) and TRBJ1-4; D unresolved. The CDR3 is 12 amino acids. CDR1 and CDR2 from the germline V gene are LGHDT and YNNKEL (reference sequence). CDR3 residues: CASSTTSEKLFF. Written as DNA, the CDR3 is TGTGCCAGCAGTACCACTAGTGAAAAACTGTTTTTT.

The gene calls are TRBV27 and TRBJ2-2; the D call may be TRBD1 or TRBD2 (5 bases each). Trimming pared 2 bases from V and 8 bases from J, leaving 12 bases between. The CDR3 runs 14 residues. Per germline, CDR1 MNHEY and CDR2 SMNVEV (reference sequence). The DNA for the CDR3 is TGTGCCAGCAGTTTAAACCGGGGCAGGGGGGAGCTGTTTTTT. Translated, it gives CASSLNRGRGELFF.